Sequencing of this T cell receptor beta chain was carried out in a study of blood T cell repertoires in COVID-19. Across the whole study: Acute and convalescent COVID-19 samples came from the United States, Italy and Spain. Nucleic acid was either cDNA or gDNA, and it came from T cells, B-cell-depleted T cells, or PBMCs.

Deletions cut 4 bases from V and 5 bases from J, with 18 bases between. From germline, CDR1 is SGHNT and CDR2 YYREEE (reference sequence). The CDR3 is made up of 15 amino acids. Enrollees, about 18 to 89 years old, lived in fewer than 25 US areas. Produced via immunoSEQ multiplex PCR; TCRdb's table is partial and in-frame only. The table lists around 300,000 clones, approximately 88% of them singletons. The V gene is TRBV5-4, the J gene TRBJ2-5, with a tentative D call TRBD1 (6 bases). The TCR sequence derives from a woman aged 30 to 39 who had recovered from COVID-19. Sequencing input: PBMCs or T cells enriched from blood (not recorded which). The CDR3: CASSLGTSAWETQYF. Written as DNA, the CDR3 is TGTGCCAGCAGCCTGGGGACATCGGCGTGGGAGACCCAGTACTTC. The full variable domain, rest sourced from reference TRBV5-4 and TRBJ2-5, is ETGVTQSPTHLIKTRGQQVTLRCSSQSGHNTVSWYQQALGQGPQFIFQYYREEENGRGNFPPRFSGLQFPNYSSELNVNALELDDSALYLCASSLGTSAWETQYFGPGTRLLVL.